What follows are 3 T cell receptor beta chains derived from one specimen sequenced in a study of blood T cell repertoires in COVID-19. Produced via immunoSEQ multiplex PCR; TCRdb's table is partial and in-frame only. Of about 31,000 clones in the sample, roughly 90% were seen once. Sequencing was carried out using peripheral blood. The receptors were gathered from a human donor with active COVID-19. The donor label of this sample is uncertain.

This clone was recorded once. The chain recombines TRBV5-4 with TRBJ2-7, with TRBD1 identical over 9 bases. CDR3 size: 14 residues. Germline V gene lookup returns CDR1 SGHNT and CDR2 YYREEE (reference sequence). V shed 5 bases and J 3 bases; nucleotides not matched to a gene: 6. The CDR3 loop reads CASSPGTGNYEQYF. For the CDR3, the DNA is TGTGCCAGCAGTCCCGGGACAGGGAACTACGAGCAGTACTTC.

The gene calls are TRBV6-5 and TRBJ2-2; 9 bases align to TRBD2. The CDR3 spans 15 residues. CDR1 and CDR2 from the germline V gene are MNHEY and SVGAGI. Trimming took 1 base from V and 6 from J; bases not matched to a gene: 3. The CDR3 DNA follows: TGTGCCAGCAGTTACTACGTAGCGGGAGCCGGGGAGCTGTTTTTT. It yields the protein CASSYYVAGAGELFF.

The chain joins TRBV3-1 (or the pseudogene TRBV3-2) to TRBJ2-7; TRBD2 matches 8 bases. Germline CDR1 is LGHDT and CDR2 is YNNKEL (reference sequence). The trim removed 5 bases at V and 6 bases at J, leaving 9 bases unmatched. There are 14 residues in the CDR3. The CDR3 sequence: CASSSTGGRSEQYF. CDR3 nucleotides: TGTGCCAGCAGCTCGACGGGGGGGCGTTCCGAGCAGTACTTC.